This entry lists 15 T cell receptor beta chains sequenced from one sample in a study of blood T cell repertoires in COVID-19 (dated by TCRdb to the early 2020s). Receptor libraries were prepared by the immunoSEQ multiplex PCR assay. TCRdb took this table from immuneACCESS and kept in-frame rearrangements with V and J called. Such tables lack part of the clones; where checked against another copy, unresolved V genes explain under half of the gap, and the rest is unexplained. This sample gives hundreds of thousands of clones in total; around 82% of them show up just once. In total, the top ten clones hold about 3.9% of the sample. The sequenced material came from peripheral blood. Every receptor here comes from a woman of 80 years or more with acute or convalescent COVID-19.

The rearrangement joins TRBV2 to TRBJ1-1; tentatively, D is TRBD1 (6 bases). With 6 bases removed from V and 2 bases from J, the gap between germline ends came to 19 bases. CDR3 length: 16 amino acids. CDR1 is SNHLY and CDR2 is FYNNEI in the germline V gene. CDR3 region: CASRKRGITQNTEAFF. CDR3 in DNA: TGTGCCAGCAGAAAGAGGGGGATAACCCAAAACACTGAAGCTTTCTTT.

The CDR3 DNA reads as TGTGCCAGCAGCGGGAGGACGGGGGAGACCCAGTACTTC. Its protein product is CASSGRTGETQYF. The gene calls are TRBV12-3 or TRBV12-4 and TRBJ2-5; 7 bases are a match to TRBD2. This CDR3 is 13 amino acids long. Trimming removed 6 bases from V and 5 bases from J; junction bases left unmatched: 6.

The J gene is TRBJ1-1, the V gene TRBV19; the D gene is possibly TRBD1 (5 bases). V was pared by 4 bases and J by 5 bases, with 14 bases between. In germline, CDR1 is LNHDA, CDR2 SQIVND (reference sequence). The CDR3 totals 14 residues. The CDR3 loop reads CASSSPAGLTEAFF. The CDR3 DNA sequence: TGTGCCAGTAGTAGCCCGGCAGGGCTGACTGAAGCTTTCTTT.

The DNA of the CDR3 is TGTGCCAGCAGTTACTCGTCGGGGGTGGGTCAGCCCCAGCATTTT. Amino acid sequence: CASSYSSGVGQPQHF. J is TRBJ1-5 and V is TRBV6-5; TRBD1 might be the D (5 bases). CDR1 is MNHEY and CDR2 is SVGAGI in the germline V gene. The CDR3 is 15 amino acids. V lost 0 bases and J 6 bases, leaving 12 bases between the germline ends.

This rearrangement joins TRBV6-5 to TRBJ1-4, with D maybe TRBD1 (5 bases). The CDR3 sequence is 14 residues long. V lost 6 bases and J 5 bases, leaving 13 bases between the germline ends. The V gene's germline CDR1 is MNHEY and CDR2 SVGAGI. The CDR3 reads CASSNRGWNEKLFF. As DNA, the CDR3 is TGTGCCAGCAGCAATAGGGGATGGAATGAAAAACTGTTTTTT.

The chain couples TRBV5-4 to TRBJ1-6; no clear D gene. Germline CDR1 is SGHNT and CDR2 is YYREEE (reference sequence). The CDR3 length is 17 residues. Trimming pared 3 bases from V and 5 bases from J, leaving 18 bases between. CDR3 amino acids: CASSSPFRGSNNSPLHF. The CDR3 bases are TGTGCCAGCAGCTCACCATTCCGAGGCTCAAATAATTCACCCCTCCACTTT.

The chain recombines TRBV12-2 with TRBJ2-5; the DNA was not compared with TRBD1, the D call given in the table. TRBV12-2 is annotated as a pseudogene. This CDR3 region has 18 residues. The CDR3 loop is CASRLARWTGGYEETQYF. CDR3 DNA sequence: TGTGCAAGTCGCTTAGCCCGATGGACAGGGGGCTACGAGGAGACCCAGTACTTC.

The chain couples TRBV30 to TRBJ2-1; TRBD1 matches at 8 bases. Germline values: CDR1 GTSNPN, CDR2 SVGIG (reference sequence). After removal of 1 base from V and 12 bases from J, the junction contained 2 bases not matched to a gene. The CDR3 has 11 residues. The CDR3 here is CAWSGGTGQFF. The CDR3 coding sequence is TGTGCCTGGAGTGGCGGGACAGGGCAGTTCTTC.

The genes are TRBV15 and TRBJ1-2, with D perhaps TRBD1 (5 bases). The CDR3 is 15 amino acids. CDR1 and CDR2 (germline): LNHNV, YYDKDF (reference sequence). V was clipped by 0 bases and J by 1 base, with 9 bases between them. The CDR3 spells CATSREGGVNYGYTF. CDR3 bases: TGTGCCACCAGCAGAGAGGGGGGGGTTAACTATGGCTACACCTTC.

The chain is built from TRBV5-6 and TRBJ2-7; 7 bases map to TRBD1. Germline CDR1 SGHDT, CDR2 YYEEEE. CDR3 length: 14 amino acids. V gave up 3 bases and J gave up 7 bases; unmatched junction bases: 10. CDR3 in amino acids: CASSYRTGSGEQYF. Here the CDR3 DNA reads TGTGCCAGCAGCTATCGGACAGGTTCTGGGGAGCAGTACTTC.

CDR3 region: CASSYSRGGNTEAFF. The CDR3 coding sequence is TGTGCCAGCAGTTACTCGAGGGGAGGGAACACTGAAGCTTTCTTT. The chain links TRBV6-5 to TRBJ1-1; weak D call: TRBD1 (5 bases). The length of the CDR3 is 15 residues. The ends were cut back, 0 bases at V and 1 base at J, with 9 bases in the middle. Per the germline V gene, CDR1 is MNHEY and CDR2 is SVGAGI.

Only a few counts were recorded for this clone. The chain couples TRBV6-5 to TRBJ1-5, with D uncertain. Germline V gene lookup returns CDR1 MNHEY and CDR2 SVGAGI. V was clipped by 4 bases and J by 1 base, with 14 bases between them. The CDR3 has 16 amino acids. This CDR3 is CASSSEGLGSNQPQHF. The CDR3 nucleotides are TGTGCCAGCAGTTCAGAGGGTTTGGGAAGCAATCAGCCCCAGCATTTT.

The count of this clone is one. This chain connects TRBV19 to TRBJ1-1; 8 positions match TRBD1. CDR1 and CDR2 from the germline V gene are LNHDA and SQIVND (reference sequence). This CDR3 has 15 residues. Germline trimming cut 5 bases from V and 4 bases from J; bases unmatched to any gene: 9. The DNA for the CDR3 is TGTGCCAGTAGTGGGTCAGGGGGCGATGTCACTGAAGCTTTCTTT. This gives the protein CASSGSGGDVTEAFF.

This chain links TRBV4-2 with TRBJ2-1, with 11 bases that match TRBD2. V shed 2 bases, J shed 7 bases, and the junction held 4 bases outside the gene matches. The CDR3 loop spans 15 amino acids. Germline loops: CDR1 LGHNA, CDR2 YNFKEQ. The CDR3 DNA reads TGTGCCAGCAGCCAACTAGCGGGGGGCGGAAATGAGCAGTTCTTC. Its translation: CASSQLAGGGNEQFF.

V usage is TRBV5-1 and J usage is TRBJ1-4; a weak D match, TRBD1 (5 bases). This CDR3 is 13 amino acids long. The V and J ends lost 4 bases and 8 bases respectively, with 12 bases between them. The germline V gene encodes CDR1 SGHRS and CDR2 YFSETQ. DNA of the CDR3: TGCGCCAGCAGCCCCTGGGAGGGGGAAAAACTGTTTTTT. Translating it yields CASSPWEGEKLFF.